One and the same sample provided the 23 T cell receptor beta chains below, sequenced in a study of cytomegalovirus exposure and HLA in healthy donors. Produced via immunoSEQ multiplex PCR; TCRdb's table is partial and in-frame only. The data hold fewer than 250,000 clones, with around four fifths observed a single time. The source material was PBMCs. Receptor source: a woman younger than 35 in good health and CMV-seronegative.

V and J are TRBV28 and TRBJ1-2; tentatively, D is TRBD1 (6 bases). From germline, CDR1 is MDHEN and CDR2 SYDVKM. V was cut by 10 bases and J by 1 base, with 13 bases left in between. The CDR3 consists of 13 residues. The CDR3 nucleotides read TGTGCCAACTCGGACAGACGTAACTATGGCTACACCTTC. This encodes CANSDRRNYGYTF.

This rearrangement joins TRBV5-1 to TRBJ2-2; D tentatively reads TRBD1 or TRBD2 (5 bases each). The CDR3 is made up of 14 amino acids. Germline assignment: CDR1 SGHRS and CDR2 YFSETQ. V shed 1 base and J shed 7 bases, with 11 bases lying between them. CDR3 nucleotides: TGCGCCAGCAGCTTGCCGTCGGGGCACGGGGAGCTGTTTTTT. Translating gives CASSLPSGHGELFF.

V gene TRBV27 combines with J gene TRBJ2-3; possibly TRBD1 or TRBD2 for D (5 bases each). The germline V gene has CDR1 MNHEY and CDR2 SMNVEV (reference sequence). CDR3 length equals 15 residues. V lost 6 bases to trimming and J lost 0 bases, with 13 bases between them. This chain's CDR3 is CASSLYEGSTDTQYF. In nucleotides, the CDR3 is TGTGCCAGCAGCCTATACGAGGGGAGCACAGATACGCAGTATTTT.

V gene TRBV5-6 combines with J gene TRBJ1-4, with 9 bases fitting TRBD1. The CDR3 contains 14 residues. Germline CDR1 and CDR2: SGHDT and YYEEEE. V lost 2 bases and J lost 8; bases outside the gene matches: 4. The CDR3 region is CASSFGQGSEKLFF. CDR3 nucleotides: TGTGCCAGCAGCTTCGGACAGGGGTCCGAAAAACTGTTTTTT.

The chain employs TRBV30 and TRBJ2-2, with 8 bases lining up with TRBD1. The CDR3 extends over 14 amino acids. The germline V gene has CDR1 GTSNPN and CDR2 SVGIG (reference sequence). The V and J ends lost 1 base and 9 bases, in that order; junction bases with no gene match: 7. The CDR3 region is CAWSAGQGARELFF. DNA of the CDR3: TGTGCCTGGAGTGCCGGACAGGGTGCCCGGGAGCTGTTTTTT.

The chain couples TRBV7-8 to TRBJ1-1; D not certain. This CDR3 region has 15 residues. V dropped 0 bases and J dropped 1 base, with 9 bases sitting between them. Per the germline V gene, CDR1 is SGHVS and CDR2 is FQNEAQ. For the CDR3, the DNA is TGTGCCAGCAGCTTAGCTCAGGCGCCGAACACTGAAGCTTTCTTT. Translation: CASSLAQAPNTEAFF.

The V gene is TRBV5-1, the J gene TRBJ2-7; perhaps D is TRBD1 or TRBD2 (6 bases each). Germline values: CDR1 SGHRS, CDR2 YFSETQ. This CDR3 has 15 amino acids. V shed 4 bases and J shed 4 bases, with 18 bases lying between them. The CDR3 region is CASSPRGGAGYEQYF. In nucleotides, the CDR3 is TGCGCCAGCAGCCCCCGAGGGGGTGCGGGATACGAGCAGTACTTC.

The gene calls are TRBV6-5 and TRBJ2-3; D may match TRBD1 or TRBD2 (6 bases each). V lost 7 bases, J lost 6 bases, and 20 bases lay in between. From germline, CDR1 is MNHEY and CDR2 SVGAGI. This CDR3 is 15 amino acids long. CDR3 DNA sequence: TGTGCCAGCACCCCCCCTAAGGGGGGATTCGATACGCAGTATTTT. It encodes CASTPPKGGFDTQYF.

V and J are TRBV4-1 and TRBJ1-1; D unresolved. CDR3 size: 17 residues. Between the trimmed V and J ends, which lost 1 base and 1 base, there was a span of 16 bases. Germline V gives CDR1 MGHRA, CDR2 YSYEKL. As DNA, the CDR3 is TGCGCCAGCAGCCAAGGCTGGCAGCTAGACCAGAACACTGAAGCTTTCTTT. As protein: CASSQGWQLDQNTEAFF.

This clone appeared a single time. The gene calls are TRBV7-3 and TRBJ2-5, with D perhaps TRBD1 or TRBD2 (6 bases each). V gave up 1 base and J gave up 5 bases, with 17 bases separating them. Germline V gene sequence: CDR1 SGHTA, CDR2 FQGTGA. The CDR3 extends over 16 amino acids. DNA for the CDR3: TGTGCCAGCAGCTTAAAAGGAGGGGGACCGTGGGAGACCCAGTACTTC. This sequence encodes CASSLKGGGPWETQYF.

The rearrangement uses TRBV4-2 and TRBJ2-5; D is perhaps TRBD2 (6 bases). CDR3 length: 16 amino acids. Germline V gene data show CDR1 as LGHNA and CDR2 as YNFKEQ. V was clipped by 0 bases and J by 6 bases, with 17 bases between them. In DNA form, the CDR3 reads TGTGCCAGCAGCCAAGATTCCGCTTTGCGGGGACAGACCCAGTACTTC. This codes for CASSQDSALRGQTQYF.

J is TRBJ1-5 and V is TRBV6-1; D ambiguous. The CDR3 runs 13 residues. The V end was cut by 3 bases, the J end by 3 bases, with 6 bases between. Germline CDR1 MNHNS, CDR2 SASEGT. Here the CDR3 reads CASSEGHNQPQHF. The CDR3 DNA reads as TGTGCCAGCAGTGAGGGCCACAATCAGCCCCAGCATTTT.

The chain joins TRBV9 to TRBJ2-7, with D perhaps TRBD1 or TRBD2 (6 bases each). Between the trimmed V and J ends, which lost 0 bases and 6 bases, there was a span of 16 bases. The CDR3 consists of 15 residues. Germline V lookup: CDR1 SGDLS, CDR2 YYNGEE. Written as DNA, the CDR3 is TGTGCCAGCAGCGTAGATAGGGGGAGGAACGGCGAGCAGTACTTC. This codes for CASSVDRGRNGEQYF.

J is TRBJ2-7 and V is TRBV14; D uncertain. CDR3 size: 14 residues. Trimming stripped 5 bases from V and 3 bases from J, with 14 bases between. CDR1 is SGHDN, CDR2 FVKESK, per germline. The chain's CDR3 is CASSNSAPFYEQYF. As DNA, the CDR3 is TGTGCCAGCAGCAACAGTGCTCCCTTCTACGAGCAGTACTTC.

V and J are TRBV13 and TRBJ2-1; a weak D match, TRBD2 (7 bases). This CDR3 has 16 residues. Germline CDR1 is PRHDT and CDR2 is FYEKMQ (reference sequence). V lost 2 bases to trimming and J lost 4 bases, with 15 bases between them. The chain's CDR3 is CASSLLGGPTYNEQFF. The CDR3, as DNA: TGTGCCAGCAGCTTATTGGGGGGGCCAACTTACAATGAGCAGTTCTTC.

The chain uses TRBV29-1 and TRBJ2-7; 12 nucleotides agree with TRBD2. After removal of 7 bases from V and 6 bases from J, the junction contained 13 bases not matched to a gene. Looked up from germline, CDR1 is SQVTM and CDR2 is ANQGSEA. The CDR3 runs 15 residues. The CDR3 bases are TGCAGCGCCGGCGGGCTAGCGGGAGGGCCGGGCGAGCAGTACTTC. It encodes CSAGGLAGGPGEQYF.

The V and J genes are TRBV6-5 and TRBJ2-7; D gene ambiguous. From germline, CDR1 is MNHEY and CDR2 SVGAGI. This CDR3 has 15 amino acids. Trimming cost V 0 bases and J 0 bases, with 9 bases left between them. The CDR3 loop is CASSYSGISSYEQYF. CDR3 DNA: TGTGCCAGCAGTTACTCAGGGATTAGCTCCTACGAGCAGTACTTC.

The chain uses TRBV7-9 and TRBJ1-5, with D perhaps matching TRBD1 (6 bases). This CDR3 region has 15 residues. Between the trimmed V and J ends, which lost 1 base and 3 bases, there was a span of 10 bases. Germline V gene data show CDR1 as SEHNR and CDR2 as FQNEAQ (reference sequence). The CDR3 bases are TGTGCCAGCAGCTTAGTAGGGGGTTACAATCAGCCCCAGCATTTT. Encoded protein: CASSLVGGYNQPQHF.

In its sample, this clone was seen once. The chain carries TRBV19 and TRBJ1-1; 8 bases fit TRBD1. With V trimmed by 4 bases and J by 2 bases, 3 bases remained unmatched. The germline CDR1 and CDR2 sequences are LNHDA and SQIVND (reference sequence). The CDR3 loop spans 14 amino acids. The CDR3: CASSTGGRNTEAFF. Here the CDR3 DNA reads TGTGCCAGTAGTACAGGGGGCCGTAACACTGAAGCTTTCTTT.

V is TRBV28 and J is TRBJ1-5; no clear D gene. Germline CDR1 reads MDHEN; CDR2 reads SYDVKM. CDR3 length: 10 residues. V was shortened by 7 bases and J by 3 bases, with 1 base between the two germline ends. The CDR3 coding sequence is TGTGCCAGCAACAATCAGCCCCAGCATTTT. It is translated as CASNNQPQHF.

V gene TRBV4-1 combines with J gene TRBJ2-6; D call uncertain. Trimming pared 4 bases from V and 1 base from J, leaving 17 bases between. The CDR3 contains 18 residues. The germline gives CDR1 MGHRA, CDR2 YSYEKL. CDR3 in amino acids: CASSLPKRSSSGANVLTF. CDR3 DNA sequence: TGCGCCAGCAGCCTTCCGAAGCGCTCATCTTCTGGGGCCAACGTCCTGACTTTC.

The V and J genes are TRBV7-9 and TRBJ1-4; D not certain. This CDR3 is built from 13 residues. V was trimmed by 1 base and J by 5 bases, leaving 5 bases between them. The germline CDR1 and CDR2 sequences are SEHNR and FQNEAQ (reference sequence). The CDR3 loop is CASSLGGNEKLFF. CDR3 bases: TGTGCCAGCAGCTTAGGAGGAAATGAAAAACTGTTTTTT.

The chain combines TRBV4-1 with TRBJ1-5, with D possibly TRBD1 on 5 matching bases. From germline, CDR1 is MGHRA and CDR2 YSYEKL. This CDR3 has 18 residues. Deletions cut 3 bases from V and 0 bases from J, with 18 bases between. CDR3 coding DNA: TGCGCCAGCAGCCAGCCCATGGGGGGGGGATATAGCAATCAGCCCCAGCATTTT. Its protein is CASSQPMGGGYSNQPQHF.